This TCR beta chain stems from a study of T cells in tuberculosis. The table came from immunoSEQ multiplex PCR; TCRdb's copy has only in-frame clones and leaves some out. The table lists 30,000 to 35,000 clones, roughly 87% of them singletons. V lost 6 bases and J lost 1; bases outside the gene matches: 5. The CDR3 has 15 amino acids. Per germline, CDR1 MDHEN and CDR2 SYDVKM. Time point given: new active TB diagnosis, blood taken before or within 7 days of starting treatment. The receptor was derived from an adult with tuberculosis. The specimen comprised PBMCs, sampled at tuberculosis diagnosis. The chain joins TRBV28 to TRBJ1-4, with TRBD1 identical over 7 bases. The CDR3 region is CASSGTGVTNEKLFF. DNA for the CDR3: TGTGCCAGCAGCGGTACAGGGGTAACTAATGAAAAACTGTTTTTT.